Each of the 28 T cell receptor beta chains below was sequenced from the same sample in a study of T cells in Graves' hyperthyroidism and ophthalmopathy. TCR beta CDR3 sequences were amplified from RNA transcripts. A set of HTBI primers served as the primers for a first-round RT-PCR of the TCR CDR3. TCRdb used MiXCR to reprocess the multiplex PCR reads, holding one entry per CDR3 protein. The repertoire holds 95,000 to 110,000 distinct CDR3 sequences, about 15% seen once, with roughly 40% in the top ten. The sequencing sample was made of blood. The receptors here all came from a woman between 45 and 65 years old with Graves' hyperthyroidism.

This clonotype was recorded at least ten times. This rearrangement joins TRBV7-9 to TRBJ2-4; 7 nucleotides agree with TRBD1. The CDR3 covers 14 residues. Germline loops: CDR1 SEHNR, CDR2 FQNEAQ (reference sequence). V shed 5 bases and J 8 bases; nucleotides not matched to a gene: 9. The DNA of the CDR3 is TGTGCCAGCAGCCTAGACAGGGTTCTGGACATTCAGTACTTC. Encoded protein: CASSLDRVLDIQYF.

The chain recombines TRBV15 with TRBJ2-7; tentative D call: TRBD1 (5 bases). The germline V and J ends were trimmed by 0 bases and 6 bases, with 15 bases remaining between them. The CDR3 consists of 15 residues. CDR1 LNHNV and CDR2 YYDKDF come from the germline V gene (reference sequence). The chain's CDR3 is CATSRDQQGRREQYF. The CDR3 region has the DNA TGTGCCACCAGCAGAGATCAGCAGGGAAGGCGCGAGCAGTACTTC.

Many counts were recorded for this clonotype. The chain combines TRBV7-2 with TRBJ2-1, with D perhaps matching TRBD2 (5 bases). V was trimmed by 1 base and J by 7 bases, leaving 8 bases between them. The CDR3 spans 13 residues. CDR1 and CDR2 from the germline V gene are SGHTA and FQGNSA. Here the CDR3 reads CASSLVGGNEQFF. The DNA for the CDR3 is TGTGCCAGCAGCTTAGTGGGCGGGAATGAGCAGTTCTTC.

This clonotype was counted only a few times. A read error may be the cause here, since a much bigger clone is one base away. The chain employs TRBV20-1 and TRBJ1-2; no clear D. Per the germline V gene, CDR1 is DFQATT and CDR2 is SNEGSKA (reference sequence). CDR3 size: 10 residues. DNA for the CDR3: TGCAGTGCTAAAAGCTATGGCCACACCTTC. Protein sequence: CSAKSYGHTF.

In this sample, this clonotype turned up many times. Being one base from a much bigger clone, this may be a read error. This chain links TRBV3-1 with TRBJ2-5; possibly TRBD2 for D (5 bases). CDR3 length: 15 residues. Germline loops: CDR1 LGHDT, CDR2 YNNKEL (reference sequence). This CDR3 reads CASSLSGDGKETRYF. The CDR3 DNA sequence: TGTGCCAGCAGCTTGTCCGGGGATGGGAAAGAGACCCGGTACTTC.

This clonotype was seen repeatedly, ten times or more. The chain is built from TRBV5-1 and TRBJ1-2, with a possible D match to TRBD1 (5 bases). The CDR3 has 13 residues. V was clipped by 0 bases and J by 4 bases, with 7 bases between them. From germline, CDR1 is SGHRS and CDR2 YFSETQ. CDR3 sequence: CASSLEGIYGYTF. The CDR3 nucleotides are TGCGCCAGCAGCTTGGAGGGGATCTATGGCTACACCTTC. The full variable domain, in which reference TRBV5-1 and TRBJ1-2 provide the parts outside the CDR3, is KAGVTQTPRYLIKTRGQQVTLSCSPISGHRSVSWYQQTPGQGLQFLFEYFSETQRNKGNFPGRFSGRQFSNSRSEMNVSTLELGDSALYLCASSLEGIYGYTFGSGTRLTVV.

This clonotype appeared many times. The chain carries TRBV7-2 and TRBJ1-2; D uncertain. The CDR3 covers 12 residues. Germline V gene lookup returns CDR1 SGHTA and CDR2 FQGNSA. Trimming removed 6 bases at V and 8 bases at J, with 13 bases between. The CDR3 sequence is CASSHNSGGYTF. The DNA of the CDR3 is TGTGCCAGCAGTCACAATTCCGGAGGCTACACCTTC. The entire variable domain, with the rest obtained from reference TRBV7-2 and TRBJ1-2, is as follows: GAGVSQSPSNKVTEKGKDVELRCDPISGHTALYWYRQSLGQGLEFLIYFQGNSAPDKSGLPSDRFSAERTGGSVSTLTIQRTQQEDSAVYLCASSHNSGGYTFGSGTRLTVV.

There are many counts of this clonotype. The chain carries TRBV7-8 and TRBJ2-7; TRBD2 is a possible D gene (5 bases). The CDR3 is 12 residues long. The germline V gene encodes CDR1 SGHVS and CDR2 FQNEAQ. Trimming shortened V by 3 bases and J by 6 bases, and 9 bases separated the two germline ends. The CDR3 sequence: CASSFPRGEQYV. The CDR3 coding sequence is TGTGCCAGCAGCTTTCCCCGGGGCGAGCAGTACGTC.

The CDR3 protein is CASSQGLAGVYEQYF. In DNA, the CDR3 is TGTGCCAGCAGCCAGGGACTAGCGGGAGTCTACGAGCAGTACTTC. The chain couples TRBV7-9 to TRBJ2-7; 14 positions agree with TRBD2. This CDR3 region has 15 residues. Trimming cost V 5 bases and J 3 bases; bases outside gene matches: 3. CDR1 is SEHNR, CDR2 FQNEAQ, per germline (reference sequence). The whole variable domain, filled in from reference TRBV7-9 and TRBJ2-7, reads DTGVSQNPRHKITKRGQNVTFRCDPISEHNRLYWYRQTLGQGPEFLTYFQNEAQLEKSRLLSDRFSAERPKGSFSTLEIQRTEQGDSAMYLCASSQGLAGVYEQYFGPGTRLTVT.

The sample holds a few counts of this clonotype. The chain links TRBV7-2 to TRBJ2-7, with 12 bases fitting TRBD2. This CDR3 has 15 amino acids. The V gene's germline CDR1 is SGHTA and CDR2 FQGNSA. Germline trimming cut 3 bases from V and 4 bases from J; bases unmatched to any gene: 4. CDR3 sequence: CASSLTSGSMYEQYV. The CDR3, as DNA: TGTGCCAGCAGCTTGACTAGCGGGAGTATGTACGAGCAGTACGTC.

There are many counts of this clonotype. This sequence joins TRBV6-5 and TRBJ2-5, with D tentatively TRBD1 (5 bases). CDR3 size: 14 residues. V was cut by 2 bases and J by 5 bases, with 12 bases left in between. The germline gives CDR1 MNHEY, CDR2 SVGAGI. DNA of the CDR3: TGTGCCAGCAGTTACCGCGACAGCGTCGAGACCCAGTACTTC. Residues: CASSYRDSVETQYF.

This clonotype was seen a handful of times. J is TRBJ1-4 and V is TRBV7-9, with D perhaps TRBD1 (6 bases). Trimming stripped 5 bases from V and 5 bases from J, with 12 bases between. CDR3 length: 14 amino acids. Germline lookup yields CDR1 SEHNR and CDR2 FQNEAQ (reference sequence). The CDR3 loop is CASSAGTSNEKLFF. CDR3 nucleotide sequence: TGTGCCAGCAGCGCCGGGACAAGCAATGAAAAACTGTTTTTT.

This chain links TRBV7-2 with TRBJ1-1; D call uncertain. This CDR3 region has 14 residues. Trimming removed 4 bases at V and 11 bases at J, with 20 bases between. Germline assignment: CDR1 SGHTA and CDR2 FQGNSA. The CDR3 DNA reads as TGTGCCAGCAGCTACCGGGTCCTCCCGCTGGGTGCTTTCTTT. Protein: CASSYRVLPLGAFF.

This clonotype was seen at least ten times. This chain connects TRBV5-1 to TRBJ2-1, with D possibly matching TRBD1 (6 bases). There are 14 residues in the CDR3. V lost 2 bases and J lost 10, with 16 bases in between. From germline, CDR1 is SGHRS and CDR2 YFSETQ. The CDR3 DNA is TGCGCCAGCAGCTTACTGACAGACAGGAAGGAGCAGTTCTTC. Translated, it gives CASSLLTDRKEQFF.

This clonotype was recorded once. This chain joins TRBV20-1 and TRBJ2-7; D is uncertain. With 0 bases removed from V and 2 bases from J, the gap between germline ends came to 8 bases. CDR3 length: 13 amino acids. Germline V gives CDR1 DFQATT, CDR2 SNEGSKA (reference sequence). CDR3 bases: TGCAGTGCTAGAGATTGGGCCGCCTACGAGCAGTACTTC. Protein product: CSARDWAAYEQYF.

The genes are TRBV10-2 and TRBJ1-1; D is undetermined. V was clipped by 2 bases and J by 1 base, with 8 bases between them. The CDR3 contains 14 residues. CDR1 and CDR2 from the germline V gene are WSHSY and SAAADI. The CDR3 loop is CASSELDANTEAFF. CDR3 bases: TGCGCCAGCAGTGAGCTCGATGCGAACACTGAAGCTTTCTTT.

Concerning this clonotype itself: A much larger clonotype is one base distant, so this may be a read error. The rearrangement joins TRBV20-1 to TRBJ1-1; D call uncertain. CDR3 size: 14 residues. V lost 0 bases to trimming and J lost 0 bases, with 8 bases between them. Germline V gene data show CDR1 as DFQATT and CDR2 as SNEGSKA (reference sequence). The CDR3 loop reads CSARDSRMNTEAFF. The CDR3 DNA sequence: TGCAGTGCTAGAGATTCACGGATGAACACTGAAGCTTTCTTT.

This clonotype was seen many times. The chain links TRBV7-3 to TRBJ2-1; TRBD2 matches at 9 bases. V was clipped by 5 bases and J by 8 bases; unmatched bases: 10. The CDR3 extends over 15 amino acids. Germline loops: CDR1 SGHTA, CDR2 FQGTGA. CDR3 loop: CASSDGLAPADEQFF. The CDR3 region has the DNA TGTGCCAGCAGCGATGGACTAGCGCCTGCCGATGAGCAGTTCTTC.

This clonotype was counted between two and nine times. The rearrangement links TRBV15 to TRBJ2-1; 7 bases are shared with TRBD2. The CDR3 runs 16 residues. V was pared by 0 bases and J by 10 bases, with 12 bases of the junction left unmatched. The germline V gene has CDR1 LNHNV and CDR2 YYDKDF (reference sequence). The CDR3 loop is CATSRDFSAGITEQFF. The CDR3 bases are TGTGCCACCAGCAGAGATTTTTCAGCGGGGATAACCGAGCAGTTCTTC.

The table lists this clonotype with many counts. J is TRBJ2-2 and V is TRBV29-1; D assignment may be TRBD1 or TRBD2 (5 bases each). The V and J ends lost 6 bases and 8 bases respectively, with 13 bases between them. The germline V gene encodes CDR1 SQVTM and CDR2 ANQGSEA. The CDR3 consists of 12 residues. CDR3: CSVGTVGGELFF. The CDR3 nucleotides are TGCAGCGTCGGGACGGTTGGGGGGGAGCTGTTTTTT.

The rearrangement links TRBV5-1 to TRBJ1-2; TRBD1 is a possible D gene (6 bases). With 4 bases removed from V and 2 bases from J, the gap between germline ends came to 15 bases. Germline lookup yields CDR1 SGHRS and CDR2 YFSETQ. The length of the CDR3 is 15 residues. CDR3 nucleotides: TGCGCCAGCAGCGAGGCAGGGGTGGTGAACTATGGCTACACCTTC. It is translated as CASSEAGVVNYGYTF.

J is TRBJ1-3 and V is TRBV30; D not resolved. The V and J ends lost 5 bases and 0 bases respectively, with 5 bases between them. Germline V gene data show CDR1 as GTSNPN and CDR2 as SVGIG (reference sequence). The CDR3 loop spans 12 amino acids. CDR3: CAWDNSGNTIYF. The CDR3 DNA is TGTGCCTGGGACAACTCTGGAAACACCATATATTTT.

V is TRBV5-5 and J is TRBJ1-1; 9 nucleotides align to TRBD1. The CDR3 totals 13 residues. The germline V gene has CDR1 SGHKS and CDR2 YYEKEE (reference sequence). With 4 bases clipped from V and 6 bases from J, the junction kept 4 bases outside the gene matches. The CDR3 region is CASSRTGVAEAFF. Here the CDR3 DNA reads TGTGCCAGCAGCCGGACAGGGGTTGCTGAAGCTTTCTTT.

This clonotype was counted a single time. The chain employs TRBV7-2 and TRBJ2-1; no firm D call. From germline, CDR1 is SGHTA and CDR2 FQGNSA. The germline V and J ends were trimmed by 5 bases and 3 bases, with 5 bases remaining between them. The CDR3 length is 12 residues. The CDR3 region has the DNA TGTGCCAGCAGCCCATACTACAATGAGCAGTTCTTC. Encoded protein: CASSPYYNEQFF.

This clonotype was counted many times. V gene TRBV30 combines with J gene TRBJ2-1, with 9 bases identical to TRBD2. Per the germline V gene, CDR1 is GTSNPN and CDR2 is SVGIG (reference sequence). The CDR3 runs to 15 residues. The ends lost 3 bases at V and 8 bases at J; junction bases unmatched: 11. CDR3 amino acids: CAWSAVGVAGDEQFF. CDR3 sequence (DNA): TGTGCCTGGAGCGCCGTTGGGGTAGCGGGAGATGAGCAGTTCTTC.

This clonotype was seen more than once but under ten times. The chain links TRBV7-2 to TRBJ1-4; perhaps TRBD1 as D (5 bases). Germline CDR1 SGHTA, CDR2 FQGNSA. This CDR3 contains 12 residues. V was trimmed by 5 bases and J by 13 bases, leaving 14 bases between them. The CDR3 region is CASSVGGLGLFF. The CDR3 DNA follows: TGTGCCAGCAGCGTGGGGGGACTCGGACTGTTTTTT.

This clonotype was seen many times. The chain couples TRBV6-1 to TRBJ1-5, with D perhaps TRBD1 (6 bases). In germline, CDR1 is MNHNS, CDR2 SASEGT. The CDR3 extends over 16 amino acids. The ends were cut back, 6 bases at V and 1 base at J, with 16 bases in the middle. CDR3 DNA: TGTGCCAGCAGGAGAATCGGGACAAACAGCAATCAGCCCCAGCATTTT. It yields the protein CASRRIGTNSNQPQHF.

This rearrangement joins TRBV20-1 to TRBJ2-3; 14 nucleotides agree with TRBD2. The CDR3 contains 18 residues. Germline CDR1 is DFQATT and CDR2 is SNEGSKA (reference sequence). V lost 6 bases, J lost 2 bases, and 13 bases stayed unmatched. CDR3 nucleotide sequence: TGCAGTGCCCCCGGGACCGGGACTAGCGGGAGATCCACAGATACGCAGTATTTT. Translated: CSAPGTGTSGRSTDTQYF.